The clone carrying this TCR beta chain appeared a single time. Its antigen remains unknown. Germline V gene data show CDR1 as SEHNR and CDR2 as FQNEAQ (reference sequence). V was clipped by 5 bases and J by 6 bases, with 9 bases between them. This CDR3 contains 12 residues. This sample stems from a study of human T cells and chemical hapten exposure. About the study: Minor volume differences among pooled libraries chiefly drove per-sample TCR yield variation. Study conclusions and caveats: DPC sensitization left the count of TCRs above 1 in 1000 unchanged.

As to time point: patch test 1, 2 weeks after DPC sensitization. Specified treatment: therapeutic diphenylcyclopropenone sensitization with weekly scalp DPC. Ahead of applying each patch test, blood was sampled. The starting material, unfractionated whole blood, was used for total RNA extraction. TCRdb reprocessed the RACE reads via MiXCR and lists one record per CDR3 protein. The sample carries roughly 190,000 distinct CDR3 sequences, about 20% recorded once. The clonotype was recovered from a woman in her forties or fifties with alopecia areata. Some clones in this sample may be carry-over from other donors' samples. The sample in question was whole blood, obtained in connection with sensitization to the hapten diphenylcyclopropenone (DPC). The rearrangement joins TRBV7-9 to TRBJ2-3; D remains unclear. CDR3 bases: TGTGCCAGCAGCCTCCGCATGGATACGCAGTATTTT. It encodes CASSLRMDTQYF.